This passage covers 6 T cell receptor beta chains from one sample sequenced in a study of blood T cells in healthy people across ages. With a J-beta primer mix and a sample-barcoded 5' primer, a second PCR ran about 6 to 11 cycles. Each CDR3 protein is one row after TCRdb ran MiXCR on the 5' RACE reads. The profile shows around 1,000,000 distinct CDR3 sequences, 20% to 25% of them singletons. These data were also filed under a second study, of T cells of mothers and their children.

The sequenced sample consisted of blood. These receptors were taken from a girl aged 2 to 9 in good health.

The chain links TRBV11-2 to TRBJ1-2; D is unresolved. CDR1 is SGHAT and CDR2 is FQNNGV in the germline V gene. The V and J ends lost 4 bases and 4 bases respectively, with 13 bases between them. The length of the CDR3 is 14 residues. The CDR3 DNA is TGTGCCAGCAGCTCGGCGCCCCTAAGCTATGGCTACACCTTC. Translating gives CASSSAPLSYGYTF.

CDR3 nucleotide sequence: TGCGCCAGCAGCTTAATAGCGCCGGAATCCTACGAGCAGTACTTC. Translating gives CASSLIAPESYEQYF. The rearrangement uses TRBV5-1 and TRBJ2-7; D is possibly TRBD2 (5 bases). This CDR3 is built from 15 residues. Germline assignment: CDR1 SGHRS and CDR2 YFSETQ. Between the trimmed V and J ends, which lost 2 bases and 1 base, there was a span of 13 bases.

The CDR3 region has the DNA TGTGCCAGCAGCCTTACTAGCGGGCAAACCCAGTACTTC. This gives the protein CASSLTSGQTQYF. The V and J genes are TRBV7-2 and TRBJ2-5, with TRBD2 matching over 9 bases. V shed 5 bases, J shed 8 bases, and the junction held 6 bases outside the gene matches. The germline V gene encodes CDR1 SGHTA and CDR2 FQGNSA. The CDR3 spans 13 residues. Complete variable domain (other parts from reference TRBV7-2 and TRBJ2-5): GAGVSQSPSNKVTEKGKDVELRCDPISGHTALYWYRQSLGQGLEFLIYFQGNSAPDKSGLPSDRFSAERTGGSVSTLTIQRTQQEDSAVYLCASSLTSGQTQYFGPGTRLLVL.

In its sample, this clonotype was seen once. The chain links TRBV3-1 to TRBJ1-1; TRBD1 agrees at 10 bases. The CDR3 totals 15 residues. J was trimmed by 3 bases and V by 3 bases; bases with no gene match: 4. CDR1 LGHDT and CDR2 YNNKEL come from the germline V gene (reference sequence). CDR3 sequence reads: CASSHMGTGDTEAFF. The CDR3 region has the DNA TGTGCCAGCAGCCACATGGGGACAGGGGACACTGAAGCTTTCTTT.

The genes are TRBV12-3 or TRBV12-4 and TRBJ1-3; D not resolved. Trimming left V 5 bases short and J 2 bases short, with 16 bases between. This CDR3 is built from 16 residues. CDR3 in amino acids: CASSAYWEQTGNTIYF. The CDR3, as DNA: TGTGCCAGCAGTGCTTACTGGGAGCAGACTGGAAACACCATATATTTT.

The chain recombines TRBV7-9 with TRBJ1-2, with D hard to call. Trimming shortened V by 5 bases and J by 6 bases, and 13 bases separated the two germline ends. The CDR3 is made up of 13 amino acids. Germline-derived CDR1 and CDR2 are SEHNR and FQNEAQ (reference sequence). CDR3 sequence (DNA): TGTGCCAGCAGCGGGAAGGGCAAGGATGGCTACACCTTC. This gives the protein CASSGKGKDGYTF.